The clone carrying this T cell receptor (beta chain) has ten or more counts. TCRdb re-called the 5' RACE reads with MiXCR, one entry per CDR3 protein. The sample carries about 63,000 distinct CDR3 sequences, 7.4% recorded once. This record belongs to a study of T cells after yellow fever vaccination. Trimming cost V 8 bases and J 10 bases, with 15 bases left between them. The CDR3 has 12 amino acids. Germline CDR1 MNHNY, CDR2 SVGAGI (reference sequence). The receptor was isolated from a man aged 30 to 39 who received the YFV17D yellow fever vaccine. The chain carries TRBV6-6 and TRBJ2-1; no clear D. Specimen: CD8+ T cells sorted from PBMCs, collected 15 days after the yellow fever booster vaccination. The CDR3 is CASLHAGWEQFF. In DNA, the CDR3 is TGTGCCAGCCTACATGCTGGGTGGGAGCAGTTCTTC.